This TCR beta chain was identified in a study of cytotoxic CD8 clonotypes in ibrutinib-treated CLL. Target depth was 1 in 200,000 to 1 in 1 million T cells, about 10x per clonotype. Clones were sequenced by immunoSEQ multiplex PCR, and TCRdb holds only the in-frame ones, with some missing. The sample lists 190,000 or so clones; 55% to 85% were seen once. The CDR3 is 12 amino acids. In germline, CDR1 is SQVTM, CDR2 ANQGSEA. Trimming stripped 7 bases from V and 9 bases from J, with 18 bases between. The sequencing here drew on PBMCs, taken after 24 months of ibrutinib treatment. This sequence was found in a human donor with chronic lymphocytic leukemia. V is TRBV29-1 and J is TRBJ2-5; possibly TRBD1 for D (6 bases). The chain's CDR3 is CSGAGARAAQYF. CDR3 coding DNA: TGCAGCGGGGCAGGGGCCCGCGCGGCCCAGTACTTC. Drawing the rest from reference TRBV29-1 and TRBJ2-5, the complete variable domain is SAVISQKPSRDICQRGTSLTIQCQVDSQVTMMFWYRQQPGQSLTLIATANQGSEATYESGFVIDKFPISRPNLTFSTLTVSNMSPEDSSIYLCSGAGARAAQYFGPGTRLLVL.